The TCR beta chain described here comes from a study of blood T cells in healthy people across ages. Donors were systemically healthy Caucasian individuals from Russia aged roughly 6 to 100 years. Around 10 milliliters of peripheral blood were drawn from each donor. Study-wide results and limits: Unsorted PBMCs blocked a conclusive comparison of naive and antigen-experienced cells.

On this clonotype: Its antigen is undetermined.

The second PCR ran roughly 7 to 11 cycles with a sample-barcoded 5' primer and J-beta primers. TCRdb re-derived calls from the 5' RACE reads in MiXCR, one entry per CDR3 protein. The table lists some 690,000 distinct CDR3 sequences, about 24% of them singletons. This TCR was sampled from a man aged 65 to 79 in good health. The sequencing input was blood.

The DNA for the CDR3 is TGCGCCAGCAGCTTGCAGAGGCAGGGGGCGAGGAATTCACCCCTCCACTTT. It translates to CASSLQRQGARNSPLHF. The genes are TRBV5-1 and TRBJ1-6; 8 bases line up with TRBD1. Germline V gene lookup returns CDR1 SGHRS and CDR2 YFSETQ. The CDR3 runs to 17 residues. J lost 7 bases, V lost 1 base, and 10 bases had no gene match. The complete variable domain, with remaining parts taken from reference TRBV5-1 and TRBJ1-6, reads KAGVTQTPRYLIKTRGQQVTLSCSPISGHRSVSWYQQTPGQGLQFLFEYFSETQRNKGNFPGRFSGRQFSNSRSEMNVSTLELGDSALYLCASSLQRQGARNSPLHFGNGTRLTVT.